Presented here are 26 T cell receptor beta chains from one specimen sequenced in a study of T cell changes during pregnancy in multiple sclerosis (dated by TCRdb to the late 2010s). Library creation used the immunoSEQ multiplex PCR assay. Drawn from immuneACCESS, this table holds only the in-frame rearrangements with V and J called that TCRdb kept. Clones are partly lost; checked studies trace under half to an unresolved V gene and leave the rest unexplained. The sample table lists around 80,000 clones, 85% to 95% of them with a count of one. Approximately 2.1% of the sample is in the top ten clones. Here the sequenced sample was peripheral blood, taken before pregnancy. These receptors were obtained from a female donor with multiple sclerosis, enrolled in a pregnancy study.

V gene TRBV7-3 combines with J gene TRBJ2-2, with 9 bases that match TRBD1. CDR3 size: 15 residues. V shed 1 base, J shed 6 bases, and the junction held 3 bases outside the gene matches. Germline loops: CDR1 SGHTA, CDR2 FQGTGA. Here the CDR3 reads CASSLRDRAAGELFF. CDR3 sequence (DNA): TGTGCCAGCAGCTTAAGGGACAGGGCCGCCGGGGAGCTGTTTTTT. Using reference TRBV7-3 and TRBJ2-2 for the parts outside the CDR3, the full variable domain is GAGVSQTPSNKVTEKGKYVELRCDPISGHTALYWYRQSLGQGPEFLIYFQGTGAADDSGLPNDRFFAVRPEGSVSTLKIQRTERGDSAVYLCASSLRDRAAGELFFGEGSRLTVL.

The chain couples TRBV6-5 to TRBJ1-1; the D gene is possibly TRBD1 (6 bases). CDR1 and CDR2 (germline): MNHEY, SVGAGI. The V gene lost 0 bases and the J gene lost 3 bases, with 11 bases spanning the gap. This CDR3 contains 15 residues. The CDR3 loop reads CASSYSGGRDTEAFF. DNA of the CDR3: TGTGCCAGCAGTTACTCGGGGGGGCGCGACACTGAAGCTTTCTTT.

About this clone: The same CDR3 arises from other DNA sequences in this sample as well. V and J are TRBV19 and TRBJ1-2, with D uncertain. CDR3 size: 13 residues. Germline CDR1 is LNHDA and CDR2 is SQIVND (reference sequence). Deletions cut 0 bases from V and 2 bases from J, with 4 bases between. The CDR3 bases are TGTGCCAGTAGTATAGATCGGAACTATGGCTACACCTTC. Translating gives CASSIDRNYGYTF.

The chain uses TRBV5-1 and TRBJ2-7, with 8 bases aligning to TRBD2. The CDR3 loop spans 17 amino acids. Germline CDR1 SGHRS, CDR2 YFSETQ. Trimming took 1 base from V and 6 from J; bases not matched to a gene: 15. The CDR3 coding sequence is TGCGCCAGCAGCTTGCCCCAGAAAGAAGCGGGAGTCTTCGAGCAGTACTTC. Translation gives CASSLPQKEAGVFEQYF.

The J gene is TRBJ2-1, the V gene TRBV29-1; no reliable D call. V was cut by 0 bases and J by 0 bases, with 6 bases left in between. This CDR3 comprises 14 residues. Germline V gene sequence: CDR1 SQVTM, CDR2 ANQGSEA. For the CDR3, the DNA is TGCAGCGTTGAAGACGCGAGCTCCTACAATGAGCAGTTCTTC. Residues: CSVEDASSYNEQFF.

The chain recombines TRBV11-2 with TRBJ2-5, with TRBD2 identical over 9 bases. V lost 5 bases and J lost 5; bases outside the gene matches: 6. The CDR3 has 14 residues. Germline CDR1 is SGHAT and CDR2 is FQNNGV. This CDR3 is CASSPGTSLETQYF. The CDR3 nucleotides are TGTGCCAGCAGCCCCGGGACTAGCCTTGAGACCCAGTACTTC.

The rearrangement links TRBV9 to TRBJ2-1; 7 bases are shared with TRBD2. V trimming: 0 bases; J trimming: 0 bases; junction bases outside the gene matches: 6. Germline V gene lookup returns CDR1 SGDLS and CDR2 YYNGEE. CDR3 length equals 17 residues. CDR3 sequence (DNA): TGTGCCAGCAGCGTAGGGGGCGGGGGTGGCTCCTACAATGAGCAGTTCTTC. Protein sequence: CASSVGGGGGSYNEQFF. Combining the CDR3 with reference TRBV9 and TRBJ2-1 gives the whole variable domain DSGVTQTPKHLITATGQRVTLRCSPRSGDLSVYWYQQSLDQGLQFLIQYYNGEERAKGNILERFSAQQFPDLHSELNLSSLELGDSALYFCASSVGGGGGSYNEQFFGPGTRLTVL.

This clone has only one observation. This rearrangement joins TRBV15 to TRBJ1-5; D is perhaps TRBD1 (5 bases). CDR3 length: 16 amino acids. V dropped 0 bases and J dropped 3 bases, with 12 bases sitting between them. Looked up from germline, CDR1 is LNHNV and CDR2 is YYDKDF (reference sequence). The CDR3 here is CATSRDLRELNQPQHF. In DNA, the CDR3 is TGTGCCACCAGCAGAGATCTCAGGGAACTCAATCAGCCCCAGCATTTT.

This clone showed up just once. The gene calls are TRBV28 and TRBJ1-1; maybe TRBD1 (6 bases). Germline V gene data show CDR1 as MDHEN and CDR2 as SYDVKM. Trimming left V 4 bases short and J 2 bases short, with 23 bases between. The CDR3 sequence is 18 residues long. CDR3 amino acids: CASSSTRKGGASNTEAFF. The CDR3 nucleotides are TGTGCCAGCAGTTCCACACGTAAGGGGGGGGCTTCTAACACTGAAGCTTTCTTT.

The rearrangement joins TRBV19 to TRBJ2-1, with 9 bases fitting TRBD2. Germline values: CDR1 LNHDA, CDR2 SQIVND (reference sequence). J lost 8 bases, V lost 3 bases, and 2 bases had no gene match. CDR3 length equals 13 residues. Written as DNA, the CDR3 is TGTGCCAGTAGTATTAGCGGGAGCTATGAGCAGTTCTTC. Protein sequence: CASSISGSYEQFF.

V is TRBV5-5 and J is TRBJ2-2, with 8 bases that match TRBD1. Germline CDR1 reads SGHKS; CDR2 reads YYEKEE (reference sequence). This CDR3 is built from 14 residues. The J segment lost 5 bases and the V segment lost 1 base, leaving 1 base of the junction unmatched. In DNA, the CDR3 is TGTGCCAGCAGCTTGACAGGGGGGACCGGGGAGCTGTTTTTT. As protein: CASSLTGGTGELFF.

The CDR3: CASSPVGGRAPEWQYF. The CDR3 nucleotides read TGTGCCAGCAGCCCGGTCGGCGGGAGGGCCCCCGAGTGGCAGTACTTC. The rearrangement uses TRBV7-2 and TRBJ2-7; 9 positions agree with TRBD2. The CDR3 runs 16 residues. V shed 5 bases, J shed 9 bases, and the junction held 17 bases outside the gene matches. Germline V gives CDR1 SGHTA, CDR2 FQGNSA.

The CDR3 is CASGLRGRAPGYEQYF. CDR3 sequence (DNA): TGTGCCAGCGGTCTCAGGGGACGGGCCCCTGGCTACGAGCAGTACTTC. This chain links TRBV27 with TRBJ2-7, with a weak D call TRBD1 (6 bases). Germline assignment: CDR1 MNHEY and CDR2 SMNVEV (reference sequence). Trimming shortened V by 8 bases and J by 3 bases, and 23 bases separated the two germline ends. This CDR3 has 16 amino acids.

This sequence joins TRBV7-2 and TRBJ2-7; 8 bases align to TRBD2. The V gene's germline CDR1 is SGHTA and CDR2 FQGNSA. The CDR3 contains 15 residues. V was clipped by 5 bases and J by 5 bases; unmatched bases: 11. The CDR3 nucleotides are TGTGCCAGCAGCACCCCGGGACTAGGTAAAGACGAGCAGTACTTC. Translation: CASSTPGLGKDEQYF.

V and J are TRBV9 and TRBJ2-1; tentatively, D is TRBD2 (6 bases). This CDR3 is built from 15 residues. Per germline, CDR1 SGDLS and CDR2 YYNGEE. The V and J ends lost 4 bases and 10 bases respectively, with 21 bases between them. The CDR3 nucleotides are TGTGCCAGCAGCTTACGGGACTCTCAGAGTCCCGAGCAGTTCTTC. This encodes CASSLRDSQSPEQFF.

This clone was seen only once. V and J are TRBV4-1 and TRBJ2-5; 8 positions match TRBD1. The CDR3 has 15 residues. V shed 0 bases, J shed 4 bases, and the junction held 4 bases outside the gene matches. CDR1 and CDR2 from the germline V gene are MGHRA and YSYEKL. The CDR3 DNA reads TGCGCCAGCAGCCAAGAGGGCAGGGGGCTAGAGACCCAGTACTTC. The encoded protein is CASSQEGRGLETQYF.

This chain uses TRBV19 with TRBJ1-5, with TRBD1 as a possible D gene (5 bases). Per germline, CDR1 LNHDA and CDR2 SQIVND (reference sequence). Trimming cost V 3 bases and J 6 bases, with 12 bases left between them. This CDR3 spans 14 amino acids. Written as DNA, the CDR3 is TGTGCCAGTAGTATTGGTAGGGGCGGTCAGCCCCAGCATTTT. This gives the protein CASSIGRGGQPQHF.

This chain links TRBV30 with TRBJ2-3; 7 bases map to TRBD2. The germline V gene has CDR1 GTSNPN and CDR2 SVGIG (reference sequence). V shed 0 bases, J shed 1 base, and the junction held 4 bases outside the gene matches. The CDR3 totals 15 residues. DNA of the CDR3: TGTGCCTGGAGTGTAAGGGCGGGGGGCACAGATACGCAGTATTTT. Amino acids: CAWSVRAGGTDTQYF.

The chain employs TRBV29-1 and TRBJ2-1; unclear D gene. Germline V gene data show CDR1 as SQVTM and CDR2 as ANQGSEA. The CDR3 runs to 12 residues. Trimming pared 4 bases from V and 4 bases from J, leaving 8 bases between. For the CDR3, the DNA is TGCAGCGTTGCTACTGGTTACAATGAGCAGTTCTTC. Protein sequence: CSVATGYNEQFF.

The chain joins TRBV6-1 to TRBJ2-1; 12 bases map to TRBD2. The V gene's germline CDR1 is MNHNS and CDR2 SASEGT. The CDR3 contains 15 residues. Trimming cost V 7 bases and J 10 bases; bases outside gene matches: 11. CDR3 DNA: TGTGCCAGCACTCTGACTAGCGGGAGAATGAAGGAGCAGTTCTTC. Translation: CASTLTSGRMKEQFF.

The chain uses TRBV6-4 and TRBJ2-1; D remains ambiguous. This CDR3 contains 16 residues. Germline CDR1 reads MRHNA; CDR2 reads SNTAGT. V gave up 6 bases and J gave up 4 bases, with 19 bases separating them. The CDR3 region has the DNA TGTGCCAGCAGCCCCCCCAAGGCGAGCGAGTACAATGAGCAGTTCTTC. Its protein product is CASSPPKASEYNEQFF.

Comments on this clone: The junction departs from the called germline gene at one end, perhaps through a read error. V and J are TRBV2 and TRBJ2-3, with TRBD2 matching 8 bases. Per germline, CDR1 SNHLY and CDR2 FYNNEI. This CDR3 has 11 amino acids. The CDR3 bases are TGTGCCAGCAGTCACGGGGCGGGAGGACCTTTT. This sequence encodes CASSHGAGGPF.

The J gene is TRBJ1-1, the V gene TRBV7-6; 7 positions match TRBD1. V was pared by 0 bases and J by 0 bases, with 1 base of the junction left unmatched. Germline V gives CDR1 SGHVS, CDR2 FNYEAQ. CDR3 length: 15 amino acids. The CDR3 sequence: CASSLATGMNTEAFF. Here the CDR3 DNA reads TGTGCCAGCAGCTTAGCGACAGGGATGAACACTGAAGCTTTCTTT.

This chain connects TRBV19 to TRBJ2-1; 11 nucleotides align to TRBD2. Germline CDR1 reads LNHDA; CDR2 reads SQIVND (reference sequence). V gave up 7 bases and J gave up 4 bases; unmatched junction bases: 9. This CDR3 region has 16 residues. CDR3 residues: CASTSTGTSGYNEQFF. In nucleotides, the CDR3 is TGTGCCAGTACCTCAACCGGGACTAGCGGATACAATGAGCAGTTCTTC.

The CDR3 sequence: CASSDFGTGIGYTF. The CDR3, as DNA: TGTGCCAGCAGTGATTTCGGGACAGGGATTGGCTACACCTTC. V usage is TRBV2 and J usage is TRBJ1-2; 9 nucleotides line up with TRBD1. CDR3 length equals 14 residues. Germline V gives CDR1 SNHLY, CDR2 FYNNEI. V shed 3 bases and J 7 bases; nucleotides not matched to a gene: 6.

CDR3 in amino acids: CASSLAGAGNTIYF. The CDR3 DNA reads as TGTGCCAGCAGTCTTGCAGGGGCTGGAAACACCATATATTTT. This chain joins TRBV5-5 and TRBJ1-3; a weak D match, TRBD1 (6 bases). This CDR3 has 14 amino acids. Germline-derived CDR1 and CDR2 are SGHKS and YYEKEE (reference sequence). The germline V and J ends were trimmed by 5 bases and 2 bases, with 11 bases remaining between them.